The rows below give T cell receptor beta chains drawn from one sample of a study of blood T cell repertoires in COVID-19. Sequencing was performed with immunoSEQ multiplex PCR; in TCRdb, only in-frame clones are kept and a portion is missing. This sample yields about 370,000 clones, of which around 92% are seen a single time; around 3% belongs to the top ten. The sample comprised peripheral blood. These receptors were collected from a woman between 25 and 40 years old with COVID-19, enrolled during active disease. CDR3s include the opening cysteine and the closing phenylalanine or tryptophan. D genes are given only for firm matches. Clone size, where shown, is once, few, many, or a class for clones that have expanded.

v_gene	d_gene	abundance	j_gene	CDR3nt	CDR3aa
TRBV6-2/TRBV6-3	TRBD2	NA	TRBJ2-5	TGTGCCAGCAGTTACCTGGCGGGAGGGGGCCCGAAAGAGACCCAGTACTTC	CASSYLAGGGPKETQYF
TRBV27	TRBD2	NA	TRBJ2-3	TGTGCCAGCAGTTCCCCCCGTAGCGGGGACGCCTTCGGCACAGATACGCAGTATTTT	CASSSPRSGDAFGTDTQYF
TRBV19	NA	few	TRBJ2-1	TGTGCCAGTAGTATTTCAGGGTGGAATGAGCAGTTCTTC	CASSISGWNEQFF
TRBV19	TRBD2	NA	TRBJ2-1	TGTGCCAGTAGTGTAAGCGGGGGGGGCTACAATGAGCAGTTCTTC	CASSVSGGGYNEQFF
TRBV7-2	NA	NA	TRBJ2-1	TGTGCCAGCAGCTTAGCCAGACAGGCCGTAAATGAGCAGTTCTTC	CASSLARQAVNEQFF
TRBV6-5	NA	NA	TRBJ2-7	TGTGCCAGCAGTTACGGGACATCAAGTTCCCCCTACGAGCAGTACTTC	CASSYGTSSSPYEQYF
TRBV10-3	TRBD2	NA	TRBJ2-4	TGTGCCATCAGTTTCGAGCGGGGGGACGGGAACATTCAGTACTTC	CAISFERGDGNIQYF
TRBV11-3	TRBD2	few	TRBJ2-5	TGTGCCAGCAGCCCCCGGACTAGTACAATGGAAGAGACCCAGTACTTC	CASSPRTSTMEETQYF
TRBV25-1	TRBD1	NA	TRBJ2-3	TGTGCCAGCAGTGAACCGCGGGACAGGGCTAGCACAGATACGCAGTATTTT	CASSEPRDRASTDTQYF
TRBV6-2/TRBV6-3	TRBD2	NA	TRBJ2-5	TGTGCCAGCAGTTACCGAGCGGGAGGGACACAAGAGACCCAGTACTTC	CASSYRAGGTQETQYF
TRBV9	TRBD2	NA	TRBJ2-1	TGTGCCAGCAGCGTAGATGCTAGCGGGAGATTTGAGCAGTTCTTC	CASSVDASGRFEQFF
TRBV9	NA	few	TRBJ1-1	TGTGCCAGCAGCGGCCTCGGGGGAGGTATCACTGAAGCTTTCTTT	CASSGLGGGITEAFF
TRBV6-5	NA	NA	TRBJ1-2	TGTGCCAGCAGCCCCTTACGGGACTCCTTCTATGGCTACACCTTC	CASSPLRDSFYGYTF
TRBV7-8	TRBD1	NA	TRBJ1-5	TGTGCCAGCAGCTTAGCGGCTTACAGGGGGCAAAGCAATCAGCCCCAGCATTTT	CASSLAAYRGQSNQPQHF
TRBV5-4	NA	NA	TRBJ1-5	TGTGCCAGCAGCTTGCCCGTCGGAGGACCCAAACCTAATAGCAATCAGCCCCAGCATTTT	CASSLPVGGPKPNSNQPQHF
TRBV27	NA	NA	TRBJ2-3	TGTGCCAGCAGTTTCGAACCCCCCGCGGCAGATACGCAGTATTTT	CASSFEPPAADTQYF
TRBV5-1	TRBD2	NA	TRBJ2-1	TGCGCCAGCCGATCGAAACTAGCGGGAATCCACAATGAGCAGTTCTTC	CASRSKLAGIHNEQFF
TRBV10-3	TRBD2	once	TRBJ2-1	TGTGCCATCACCCCGGGGGGGCCTCACAATGAGCAGTTCTTC	CAITPGGPHNEQFF
TRBV7-9	TRBD1	NA	TRBJ1-1	TGTGCCAGCAGCGCCTACAGGGGCGATAACACTGAAGCTTTCTTT	CASSAYRGDNTEAFF
TRBV4-1	TRBD2	NA	TRBJ2-3	TGCGCCAGCAGGGGACTAGCGGGAGGAGATACGCAGTATTTT	CASRGLAGGDTQYF
TRBV5-1	NA	NA	TRBJ2-6	TGCGCCAGCAGCTTGGCCCCTAGCGACGGGGCCAACGTCCTGACTTTC	CASSLAPSDGANVLTF
TRBV27	NA	NA	TRBJ1-5	TGTGCCAGCGCAGTAAGGAGGGGCAACGAGCCCCAGCATTTT	CASAVRRGNEPQHF
TRBV19	NA	once	TRBJ1-4	TGTGCCAGTAGTGGTCGGGAAAAACTGTTTTTT	CASSGREKLFF
TRBV15	TRBD1	NA	TRBJ1-6	TGTGCCACCAGCGGGGGACAGGGGTATTCACCCCTCCACTTT	CATSGGQGYSPLHF
TRBV6-5	NA	NA	TRBJ1-6	TGTGCCAGCAGTTCCCCCCCAGGGATCGGGTCACCCCTCCACTTT	CASSSPPGIGSPLHF
TRBV9	TRBD2	NA	TRBJ2-1	TGTGCCAGCAGCGTAACTGCTAGCGGATCCTACAATGAGCAGTTCTTC	CASSVTASGSYNEQFF
TRBV2	NA	NA	TRBJ2-2	TGTGCCAGCAGAGCGGGTAGGACCGGGGAGCTGTTTTTT	CASRAGRTGELFF
TRBV7-2	NA	NA	TRBJ2-2	TGTGCCAGCAGCCCCGCGGGTTGGAGCGGGGAGCTGTTTTTT	CASSPAGWSGELFF
TRBV19	NA	NA	TRBJ1-5	TGTGCCAGTAGTATAGGGGCGGGTTCGAGTCAGCCCCAGCATTTT	CASSIGAGSSQPQHF
TRBV28	TRBD1	few	TRBJ1-3	TGTGCCAGCAGTAGGGGACAGCCTGGAAACACCATATATTTT	CASSRGQPGNTIYF
TRBV18	TRBD2	NA	TRBJ2-3	TGTGCCAGCTCACTAGGGACTAGCGGGAGACGTACAGATACGCAGTATTTT	CASSLGTSGRRTDTQYF
TRBV4-2	TRBD1	once	TRBJ1-6	TGTGCCAGCAGCCAAGATGACAGGGGGGATTCACCCCTCCACTTT	CASSQDDRGDSPLHF